The next 5 T cell receptor beta chains were all read from a single sample in a study of OX40 agonist ivuxolimab in advanced cancers. Sequenced by immunoSEQ multiplex PCR; TCRdb stores in-frame clones only, minus some. The sample includes roughly 60,000 clones, 85% of them seen just once. The specimen was CD4+ or CD8+ T cells sorted from blood, collected in a trial of the OX40 agonist ivuxolimab. The receptors shown here come from an adult with an advanced solid tumor such as melanoma, head and neck, liver or kidney cancer.

This chain uses TRBV18 with TRBJ1-1, with no clear D. V was cut by 3 bases and J by 6 bases, with 11 bases left in between. This CDR3 has 13 amino acids. CDR1 and CDR2 from the germline V gene are KGHSH and LQKENI. CDR3 bases: TGTGCCAGCTCACCGGCCCCCGCGGCTGAAGCTTTCTTT. Protein product: CASSPAPAAEAFF.

The chain is built from TRBV6-5 and TRBJ2-3; D unresolved. Germline V lookup: CDR1 MNHEY, CDR2 SVGAGI. V was clipped by 5 bases and J by 6 bases, with 12 bases between them. The CDR3 is 13 amino acids. The CDR3 here is CASSRLHSDTQYF. The CDR3 DNA follows: TGTGCCAGCAGTAGATTGCACTCCGATACGCAGTATTTT.

This clone was seen more than once but under ten times. V gene TRBV6-5 combines with J gene TRBJ1-5, with 8 bases fitting TRBD1. The CDR3 runs 13 residues. Germline CDR1 is MNHEY and CDR2 is SVGAGI. The J segment lost 6 bases and the V segment lost 8 bases, leaving 6 bases of the junction unmatched. In nucleotides, the CDR3 is TGTGCCAGCGCGGACAGGGAGGGTCAGCCCCAGCATTTT. Protein: CASADREGQPQHF.

The chain links TRBV27 to TRBJ1-2; D may be TRBD1 (5 bases). Germline V gene sequence: CDR1 MNHEY, CDR2 SMNVEV (reference sequence). The V gene lost 3 bases and the J gene lost 0 bases, with 8 bases spanning the gap. The CDR3 has 14 residues. CDR3 sequence: CASSFWGANYGYTF. In nucleotides, the CDR3 is TGTGCCAGCAGTTTTTGGGGGGCTAACTATGGCTACACCTTC.

The chain combines TRBV30 with TRBJ1-3, with D possibly TRBD1 on 5 matching bases. Trimming pared 0 bases from V and 3 bases from J, leaving 9 bases between. CDR1 GTSNPN and CDR2 SVGIG come from the germline V gene (reference sequence). This CDR3 spans 14 amino acids. The CDR3 reads CAWSVGDRGNTIYF. CDR3 DNA sequence: TGTGCCTGGAGTGTAGGGGACCGTGGAAACACCATATATTTT.